The rows below give T cell receptor beta chains drawn from one sample of a study of CD8 T cells in ankylosing spondylitis. TCRdb reanalysed the 5' RACE reads using MiXCR and keeps one entry per CDR3 protein. Altogether 150,000 to 250,000 distinct CDR3 sequences are present, around 13% being singletons, with the ten largest covering approximately 15%. Material: blood, either unsorted or a sorted T cell fraction (not recorded which). The receptors shown here come from a male donor with ankylosing spondylitis or in good health (not recorded which). The CDR3 runs from the conserved cysteine through the conserved F or W. The D gene is left open where the match is weak. Not all rows give a size; the values are once, few, many and, for expanded clones, a class.

CDR3nt: TGTGCCAGTAGTCTCCGGGCCACGAGTTACACTGAAGCTTTCTTT
CDR3aa: CASSLRATSYTEAFF
d_gene: -
v_gene: TRBV19
j_gene: TRBJ1-1
abundance: -

CDR3nt: TGTGCCACCAGCCAACTTAGCGGCCCACCTAGCTCCTACAATGAGCAGTTCTTC
CDR3aa: CATSQLSGPPSSYNEQFF
d_gene: -
v_gene: TRBV3-1
j_gene: TRBJ2-1
abundance: -

CDR3nt: TGTGCCAGCAGCCCCTCGAGGTCGGGAGGTAATTCAGATACGCAGTATTTT
CDR3aa: CASSPSRSGGNSDTQYF
d_gene: TRBD2
v_gene: TRBV9
j_gene: TRBJ2-3
abundance: few

CDR3nt: TGTGCCAGCAGCTCGGGACAGGGATTACACAATGAGCAGTTCTTC
CDR3aa: CASSSGQGLHNEQFF
d_gene: TRBD1
v_gene: TRBV7-8
j_gene: TRBJ2-1
abundance: -

CDR3nt: TGTGCCGGTCCCGCCAGCGGGAGGCCCAATGAGCAGTTCTTC
CDR3aa: CAGPASGRPNEQFF
d_gene: TRBD2
v_gene: TRBV6-1
j_gene: TRBJ2-1
abundance: few

CDR3nt: TGTGCCAGCAGCGACGGCGGGACCTACGAGCAGTACTTC
CDR3aa: CASSDGGTYEQYF
d_gene: -
v_gene: TRBV7-9
j_gene: TRBJ2-7
abundance: many

CDR3nt: TGTGCCAGTAGTATTTCCGGGGCCAACTATGGCTACACCTTC
CDR3aa: CASSISGANYGYTF
d_gene: -
v_gene: TRBV19
j_gene: TRBJ1-2
abundance: few

CDR3nt: TGTGCCACCCTGGGGGGGGTCCAAGAGACCCAGTACTTC
CDR3aa: CATLGGVQETQYF
d_gene: TRBD2
v_gene: TRBV10-3
j_gene: TRBJ2-5
abundance: -

CDR3nt: TGTGCCAGCAGCTTTCCGTCTGTGGATGCGCAGTATTTT
CDR3aa: CASSFPSVDAQYF
d_gene: -
v_gene: TRBV13
j_gene: TRBJ2-3
abundance: -

CDR3nt: TGTGCCAGCAGCTCGCCCAGGGTAGCGGGGGGGACAGATACGCAGTATTTT
CDR3aa: CASSSPRVAGGTDTQYF
d_gene: TRBD2
v_gene: TRBV3-1
j_gene: TRBJ2-3
abundance: -

CDR3nt: TGTGCCAGCAGCAGGGGTAGCGGGAGGGCCGTCTACGAGCAGTACTTC
CDR3aa: CASSRGSGRAVYEQYF
d_gene: -
v_gene: TRBV21-1
j_gene: TRBJ2-7
abundance: few

CDR3nt: TGTGCCAGCAGTCCCCTGGGGCAGGCACCGAACACCGGGGAGCTGTTTTTT
CDR3aa: CASSPLGQAPNTGELFF
d_gene: -
v_gene: TRBV28
j_gene: TRBJ2-2
abundance: -

CDR3nt: TGTGCCATCAGTGGAACGGACAGCCTTTACGAGCAGTACTTC
CDR3aa: CAISGTDSLYEQYF
d_gene: -
v_gene: TRBV10-3
j_gene: TRBJ2-7
abundance: -

CDR3nt: TGCAGTGCTCCGGACGTCTCCTACAATGAGCAGTTCTTC
CDR3aa: CSAPDVSYNEQFF
d_gene: -
v_gene: TRBV20-1
j_gene: TRBJ2-1
abundance: few

CDR3nt: TGTGCCAGCAGCCCCCCGAGGTCCTACAATGAGCAGTTCTTC
CDR3aa: CASSPPRSYNEQFF
d_gene: -
v_gene: TRBV28
j_gene: TRBJ2-1
abundance: few

CDR3nt: TGCAGTGCTAGAGATGGGGGCAGCTCGAACACCGGGGAGCTGTTTTTT
CDR3aa: CSARDGGSSNTGELFF
d_gene: -
v_gene: TRBV20-1
j_gene: TRBJ2-2
abundance: -

CDR3nt: TGCGCCAGCAGCCAGCCTCGGATTGCCTTCACTAGCACAGATACGCAGTATTTT
CDR3aa: CASSQPRIAFTSTDTQYF
d_gene: -
v_gene: TRBV4-1
j_gene: TRBJ2-3
abundance: few

CDR3nt: TGTGCCAGTTGTCCTTGGGGGCAAGAGACCCAGTACTTC
CDR3aa: CASCPWGQETQYF
d_gene: -
v_gene: TRBV6-1
j_gene: TRBJ2-5
abundance: -

CDR3nt: TGCGCCAGCAGCCAAGATTTGAGGACGGCGGTCACTGAAGCTTTCTTT
CDR3aa: CASSQDLRTAVTEAFF
d_gene: -
v_gene: TRBV4-1
j_gene: TRBJ1-1
abundance: few

CDR3nt: TGTGCCAGCAGTTCCGGTACAGGGGGCAGGGGCACAGATACGCAGTATTTT
CDR3aa: CASSSGTGGRGTDTQYF
d_gene: TRBD1
v_gene: TRBV12-3/TRBV12-4
j_gene: TRBJ2-3
abundance: -

CDR3nt: TGCAGTGCTAGACCTAGCGGGAGGGCCTACAATGAGCAGTTCTTC
CDR3aa: CSARPSGRAYNEQFF
d_gene: TRBD2
v_gene: TRBV20-1
j_gene: TRBJ2-1
abundance: -

CDR3nt: TGCGCCAGCAGCCGCGGAGGGGCGGGGGGTAACACCGGGGAGCTGTTTTTT
CDR3aa: CASSRGGAGGNTGELFF
d_gene: TRBD2
v_gene: TRBV4-1
j_gene: TRBJ2-2
abundance: many

CDR3nt: TGCGCCAGCAGCAGCCCCGCGGACAGTCCCCAAGAGACCCAGTACTTC
CDR3aa: CASSSPADSPQETQYF
d_gene: -
v_gene: TRBV4-1
j_gene: TRBJ2-5
abundance: few

CDR3nt: TGTGCCAGCAGTCCCAGACGGGTTTTGCGGGATGAAGCTTTCTTT
CDR3aa: CASSPRRVLRDEAFF
d_gene: -
v_gene: TRBV27
j_gene: TRBJ1-1
abundance: few

CDR3nt: TGTGCCAGTAGTATAGCCAGGGAGTCCTACAATGAGCAGTTCTTC
CDR3aa: CASSIARESYNEQFF
d_gene: -
v_gene: TRBV19
j_gene: TRBJ2-1
abundance: few

CDR3nt: TGTGCCAGCAGTTGGGGATTAGCGACCGACCAAGAGACCCAGTACTTC
CDR3aa: CASSWGLATDQETQYF
d_gene: -
v_gene: TRBV6-5
j_gene: TRBJ2-5
abundance: -

CDR3nt: TGTGCCAGCAGCTCCCATTTCAGGGCCGACAATCAGCCCCAGCATTTT
CDR3aa: CASSSHFRADNQPQHF
d_gene: -
v_gene: TRBV5-6
j_gene: TRBJ1-5
abundance: few

CDR3nt: TGTGCCAGCAGCGTAGGCCCCGCGGAAACCGGCTATGAGCAGTTCTTC
CDR3aa: CASSVGPAETGYEQFF
d_gene: -
v_gene: TRBV9
j_gene: TRBJ2-1
abundance: many

CDR3nt: TGTGCCAGCAGCCAGACTAGCGGGGGGTACACAGATACGCAGTATTTT
CDR3aa: CASSQTSGGYTDTQYF
d_gene: TRBD2
v_gene: TRBV3-1
j_gene: TRBJ2-3
abundance: -

CDR3nt: TGCGCCAGCAGCCAAGATTCGATTAGCGGGGGCGGTTCCTACAATGAGCAGTTCTTC
CDR3aa: CASSQDSISGGGSYNEQFF
d_gene: TRBD2
v_gene: TRBV4-1
j_gene: TRBJ2-1
abundance: few

CDR3nt: TGTGCCAGCGGGTCAGGGGATAGCACTGAAGCTTTCTTT
CDR3aa: CASGSGDSTEAFF
d_gene: -
v_gene: TRBV2
j_gene: TRBJ1-1
abundance: many

CDR3nt: TGCAGTGCCAAGGACAGCTCTCAAGGGGCCCAGCATTTT
CDR3aa: CSAKDSSQGAQHF
d_gene: -
v_gene: TRBV20-1
j_gene: TRBJ1-5
abundance: few

CDR3nt: TGTGCCAGCAGTGAAGAACCGGGACAGGGTAGCAATCAGCCCCAGCATTTT
CDR3aa: CASSEEPGQGSNQPQHF
d_gene: TRBD1
v_gene: TRBV6-1
j_gene: TRBJ1-5
abundance: -

CDR3nt: TGTGCCAGCAGCTTGGGCCCGACTGAAGCTTTCTTT
CDR3aa: CASSLGPTEAFF
d_gene: -
v_gene: TRBV7-2
j_gene: TRBJ1-1
abundance: many

CDR3nt: TGTGCCAGCCGCGGCGCCCTAATGGACCAGTTCTTC
CDR3aa: CASRGALMDQFF
d_gene: -
v_gene: TRBV5-6
j_gene: TRBJ2-1
abundance: few

CDR3nt: TGTGCCAGCAGCTTAGATTTTTCGGGCGATGAGCAGTTCTTC
CDR3aa: CASSLDFSGDEQFF
d_gene: -
v_gene: TRBV11-2
j_gene: TRBJ2-1
abundance: few